The 18 T cell receptor beta chains presented below share a single source sample, sequenced in a study of PD-1 blockade in classical Hodgkin lymphoma. Documented time point: newly diagnosed, previously untreated cHL patient sample. Investigators obtained CD8+ T cells from thawed PBMCs by magnetic negative selection. Some clones are missing from TCRdb's copy, which holds only in-frame ones; the method was immunoSEQ multiplex PCR. The repertoire consists of 21,000 or so clones, with approximately 90% occurring once and the leading ten covering roughly 7%. Sample: CD8+ T cells from blood. The receptors originated from a human donor with classical Hodgkin lymphoma.

The chain combines TRBV5-6 with TRBJ1-1; TRBD1 is a possible D gene (6 bases). Germline V CDR1 and CDR2: SGHDT, YYEEEE. The CDR3 runs to 13 residues. Trimming took 1 base from V and 4 from J, leaving 8 bases between them. The CDR3 DNA sequence: TGTGCCAGCAGCTTGAACAGGGTCACTGAAGCTTTCTTT. Amino acid sequence: CASSLNRVTEAFF.

The rearrangement uses TRBV29-1 and TRBJ2-3; D gene uncertain. Germline V gene data show CDR1 as SQVTM and CDR2 as ANQGSEA. The CDR3 totals 10 residues. The germline V and J ends were trimmed by 4 bases and 5 bases, with 4 bases remaining between them. The CDR3 reads CSVGIDTQYF. DNA of the CDR3: TGCAGCGTTGGGATAGATACGCAGTATTTT.

The chain is built from TRBV11-3 and TRBJ1-1; weak D call: TRBD1 (6 bases). Germline V gene data show CDR1 as SGHNT and CDR2 as YENEEA. V was cut by 8 bases and J by 1 base, with 14 bases left in between. CDR3 length: 14 amino acids. The CDR3 is CASALGGGNTEAFF. The CDR3 DNA reads as TGTGCCAGCGCCCTAGGGGGGGGGAACACTGAAGCTTTCTTT.

The count of this clone is one. The CDR3 is CASSLGLEQYF. Here the CDR3 DNA reads TGTGCCAGCAGCTTAGGGCTGGAGCAGTACTTC. This chain uses TRBV5-6 with TRBJ2-7; D not resolved. V dropped 2 bases and J dropped 7 bases, with 7 bases sitting between them. The germline gives CDR1 SGHDT, CDR2 YYEEEE. The CDR3 is 11 residues long.

The rearrangement links TRBV27 to TRBJ2-5; D not resolved. The CDR3 is made up of 14 amino acids. V was trimmed by 5 bases and J by 5 bases, leaving 15 bases between them. Germline V gene lookup returns CDR1 MNHEY and CDR2 SMNVEV (reference sequence). CDR3 region: CASSTTQWRETQYF. Here the CDR3 DNA reads TGTGCCAGCAGTACCACTCAATGGCGGGAGACCCAGTACTTC.

The V gene is TRBV5-6, the J gene TRBJ2-1; 10 positions agree with TRBD2. The germline V gene has CDR1 SGHDT and CDR2 YYEEEE. Unmatched junction bases numbered 11, after V lost 7 bases and J lost 7 bases. The CDR3 sequence is 15 residues long. The CDR3 loop reads CASSGLASPGNEQFF. The CDR3 bases are TGTGCCAGCTCGGGACTAGCGTCCCCTGGGAATGAGCAGTTCTTC.

The genes are TRBV9 and TRBJ1-2; D possibly corresponds to TRBD1 (6 bases). The CDR3 spans 15 residues. Between the trimmed V and J ends, which lost 3 bases and 7 bases, there was a span of 19 bases. CDR1 is SGDLS and CDR2 is YYNGEE in the germline V gene. Here the CDR3 reads CASSASRWGAGGYTF. The DNA for the CDR3 is TGTGCCAGCAGCGCCTCAAGGTGGGGGGCTGGTGGCTACACCTTC. Based on the CDR3 plus reference TRBV9 and TRBJ1-2, the full variable domain is DSGVTQTPKHLITATGQRVTLRCSPRSGDLSVYWYQQSLDQGLQFLIQYYNGEERAKGNILERFSAQQFPDLHSELNLSSLELGDSALYFCASSASRWGAGGYTFGSGTRLTVV.

In this sample, this clone turned up a few times. The V gene is TRBV6-5, the J gene TRBJ1-6; D gene ambiguous. Looked up from germline, CDR1 is MNHEY and CDR2 is SVGAGI. The CDR3 runs to 14 residues. V lost 2 bases and J 6 bases, leaving 8 bases between the germline ends. CDR3 in DNA: TGTGCCAGCAGTTACGGGTCGGCTAATTCACCCCTCCACTTT. It specifies CASSYGSANSPLHF.

The V call is TRBV18, the J call TRBJ2-1; unclear D gene. Trimming took 4 bases from V and 0 from J, leaving 4 bases between them. CDR3 length: 13 amino acids. From germline, CDR1 is KGHSH and CDR2 LQKENI. CDR3 coding DNA: TGTGCCAGCTCACTTTCCTCCTACAATGAGCAGTTCTTC. It specifies CASSLSSYNEQFF.

The chain uses TRBV4-3 and TRBJ2-1; TRBD2 agrees at 11 bases. CDR3 length: 17 amino acids. V lost 0 bases and J lost 4; bases outside the gene matches: 5. Germline values: CDR1 LGHNA, CDR2 YSLEER. The CDR3 region has the DNA TGCGCCAGCAGCCAAGATTGGGGGACTAGCGGATACAATGAGCAGTTCTTC. This encodes CASSQDWGTSGYNEQFF.

The chain links TRBV28 to TRBJ2-7, with 7 bases identical to TRBD2. CDR3 length: 14 amino acids. Germline V gene sequence: CDR1 MDHEN, CDR2 SYDVKM. After removal of 3 bases from V and 6 bases from J, the junction contained 8 bases not matched to a gene. CDR3 residues: CASSLGGRTSEQYF. CDR3 bases: TGTGCCAGCAGTTTGGGGGGGAGAACGTCCGAGCAGTACTTC. Supplemented by reference TRBV28 and TRBJ2-7, the full variable domain reads DVKVTQSSRYLVKRTGEKVFLECVQDMDHENMFWYRQDPGLGLRLIYFSYDVKMKEKGDIPEGYSVSREKKERFSLILESASTNQTSMYLCASSLGGRTSEQYFGPGTRLTVT.

The gene calls are TRBV5-1 and TRBJ2-1; TRBD2 matches 12 bases. CDR1 is SGHRS, CDR2 YFSETQ, per germline. V lost 7 bases and J lost 3; bases outside the gene matches: 2. This CDR3 has 14 residues. The CDR3 is CASRLAGDYNEQFF. CDR3 in DNA: TGCGCCAGCCGACTAGCGGGGGACTACAATGAGCAGTTCTTC.

In DNA form, the CDR3 reads TGTGCCAGTAGTACGTCTCGGTTGGCCAGGACGGTGATACAAGCTTTCTTT. This encodes CASSTSRLARTVIQAFF. The rearrangement joins TRBV19 to TRBJ1-1; D gene unclear. V shed 4 bases and J shed 9 bases, with 27 bases lying between them. The CDR3 is 17 amino acids. CDR1 is LNHDA and CDR2 is SQIVND in the germline V gene (reference sequence).

This chain joins TRBV7-9 and TRBJ2-7; 7 bases fit TRBD1. CDR1 is SEHNR and CDR2 is FQNEAQ in the germline V gene (reference sequence). V shed 4 bases and J 6 bases; nucleotides not matched to a gene: 12. CDR3 length: 15 amino acids. CDR3 nucleotides: TGTGCCAGCAGCTACGAGGGACAGCCGAGCGTCGAGCAGTACTTC. As protein: CASSYEGQPSVEQYF.

This rearrangement joins TRBV4-1 to TRBJ2-7; no firm D call. CDR3 length equals 15 residues. Germline V gives CDR1 MGHRA, CDR2 YSYEKL. Trimming shortened V by 8 bases and J by 3 bases, and 20 bases separated the two germline ends. The CDR3 region is CASRFSLGPNYEQYF. CDR3 in DNA: TGCGCCAGCCGATTTAGCTTAGGACCCAACTACGAGCAGTACTTC.

The CDR3, as DNA: TGTGCCAGCAGTTACTCGGAAAGGGGGCACTACAATGAGCAGTTCTTC. This translates into CASSYSERGHYNEQFF. The gene calls are TRBV6-5 and TRBJ2-1; TRBD1 agrees at 7 bases. Trimming cost V 0 bases and J 3 bases; bases outside gene matches: 5. Per the germline V gene, CDR1 is MNHEY and CDR2 is SVGAGI. The CDR3 contains 16 residues.

The rearrangement links TRBV5-8 to TRBJ1-2, with D uncertain. Germline V lookup: CDR1 SGHTS, CDR2 YDEGEE. The V and J ends lost 0 bases and 2 bases respectively, with 5 bases between them. This CDR3 has 13 residues. The CDR3 is CASSLVRNYGYTF. DNA of the CDR3: TGTGCCAGCAGCTTGGTACGGAACTATGGCTACACCTTC.

The chain employs TRBV7-9 and TRBJ1-1; no definite D call. Trimming removed 3 bases from V and 1 base from J, with 9 bases in between. The CDR3 runs to 14 residues. The germline V gene encodes CDR1 SEHNR and CDR2 FQNEAQ (reference sequence). The CDR3 loop reads CASSLSDPNTEAFF. The CDR3 DNA reads as TGTGCCAGCAGCTTGAGTGACCCGAACACTGAAGCTTTCTTT.